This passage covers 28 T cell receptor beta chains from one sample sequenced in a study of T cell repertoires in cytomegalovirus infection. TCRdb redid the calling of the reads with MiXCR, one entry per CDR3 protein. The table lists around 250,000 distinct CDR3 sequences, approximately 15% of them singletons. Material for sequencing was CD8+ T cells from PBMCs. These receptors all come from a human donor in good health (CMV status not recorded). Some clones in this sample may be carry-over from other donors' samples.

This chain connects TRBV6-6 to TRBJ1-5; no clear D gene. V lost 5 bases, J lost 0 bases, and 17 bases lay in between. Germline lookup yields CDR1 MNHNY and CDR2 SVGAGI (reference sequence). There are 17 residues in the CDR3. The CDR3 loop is CASSLLREQYSNQPQHF. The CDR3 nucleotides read TGTGCCAGCAGTCTCCTCCGGGAGCAATATAGCAATCAGCCCCAGCATTTT.

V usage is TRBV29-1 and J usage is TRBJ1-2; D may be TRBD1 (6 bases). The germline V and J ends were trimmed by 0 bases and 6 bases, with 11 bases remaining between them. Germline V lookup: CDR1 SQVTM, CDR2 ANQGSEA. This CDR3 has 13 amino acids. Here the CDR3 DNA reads TGCAGCGTTGAAGATGGCCAGGGGCATGGCTACACCTTC. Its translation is CSVEDGQGHGYTF.

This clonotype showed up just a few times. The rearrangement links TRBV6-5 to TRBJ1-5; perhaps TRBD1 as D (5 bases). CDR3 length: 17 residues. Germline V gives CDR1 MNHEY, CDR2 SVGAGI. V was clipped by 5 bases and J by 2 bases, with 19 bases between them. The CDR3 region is CASSPLLDTGGNQPQHF. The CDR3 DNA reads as TGTGCCAGCAGTCCCCTCTTGGACACCGGGGGCAATCAGCCCCAGCATTTT.

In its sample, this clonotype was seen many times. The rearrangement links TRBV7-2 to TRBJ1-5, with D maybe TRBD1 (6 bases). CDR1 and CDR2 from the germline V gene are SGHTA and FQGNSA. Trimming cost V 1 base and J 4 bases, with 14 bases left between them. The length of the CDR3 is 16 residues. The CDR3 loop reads CASSLDFSTGNQPQHF. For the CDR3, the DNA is TGTGCCAGCAGCTTAGATTTCTCCACAGGGAATCAGCCCCAGCATTTT.

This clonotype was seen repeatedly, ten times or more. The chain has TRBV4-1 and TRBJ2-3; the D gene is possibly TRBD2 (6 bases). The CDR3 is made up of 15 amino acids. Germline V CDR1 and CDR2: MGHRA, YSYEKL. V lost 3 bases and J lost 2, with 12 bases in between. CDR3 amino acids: CASSHRDLDTDTQYF. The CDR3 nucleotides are TGCGCCAGCAGCCACCGGGACTTGGACACAGATACGCAGTATTTT.

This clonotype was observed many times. CDR3 in amino acids: CSARPTTSYNEQFF. The CDR3 nucleotides are TGCAGTGCTAGACCGACAACCTCCTACAATGAGCAGTTCTTC. The V and J genes are TRBV20-1 and TRBJ2-1; the D is unclear. Deletions cut 2 bases from V and 0 bases from J, with 8 bases between. This CDR3 region has 14 residues. Germline V lookup: CDR1 DFQATT, CDR2 SNEGSKA (reference sequence).

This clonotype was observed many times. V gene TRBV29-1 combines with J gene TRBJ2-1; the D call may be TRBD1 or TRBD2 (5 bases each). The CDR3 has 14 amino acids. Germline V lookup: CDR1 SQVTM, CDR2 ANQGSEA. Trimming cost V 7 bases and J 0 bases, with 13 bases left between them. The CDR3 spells CSAYGTGSYNEQFF. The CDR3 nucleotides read TGCAGCGCTTACGGGACGGGCTCCTACAATGAGCAGTTCTTC.

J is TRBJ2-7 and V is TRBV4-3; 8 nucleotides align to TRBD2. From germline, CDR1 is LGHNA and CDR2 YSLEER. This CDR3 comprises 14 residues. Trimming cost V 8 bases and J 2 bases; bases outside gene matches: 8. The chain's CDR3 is CASSPGLGPYEQYF. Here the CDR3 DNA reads TGCGCCAGCTCACCGGGACTAGGTCCCTACGAGCAGTACTTC.

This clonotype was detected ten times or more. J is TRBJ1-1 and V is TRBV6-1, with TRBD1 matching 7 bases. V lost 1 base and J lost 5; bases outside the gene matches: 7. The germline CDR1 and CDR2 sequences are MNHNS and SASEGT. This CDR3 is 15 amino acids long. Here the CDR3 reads CASSEETGEGTEAFF. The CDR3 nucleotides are TGTGCCAGCAGTGAAGAAACAGGGGAAGGAACTGAAGCTTTCTTT.

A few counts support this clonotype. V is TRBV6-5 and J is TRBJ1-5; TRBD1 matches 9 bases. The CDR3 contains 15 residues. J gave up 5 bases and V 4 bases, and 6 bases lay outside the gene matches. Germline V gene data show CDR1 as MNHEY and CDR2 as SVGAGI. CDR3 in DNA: TGTGCCAGCAGTTCGACCGGGACAGGGTATCAGCCCCAGCATTTT. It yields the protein CASSSTGTGYQPQHF.

The chain's CDR3 is CASSQDRTTHEQYF. CDR3 nucleotides: TGTGCCAGCAGCCAAGATCGCACGACCCACGAGCAGTACTTC. V usage is TRBV3-1 and J usage is TRBJ2-7; no reliable D call. CDR1 is LGHDT and CDR2 is YNNKEL in the germline V gene (reference sequence). The CDR3 length is 14 residues. The V gene lost 0 bases and the J gene lost 5 bases, with 11 bases spanning the gap.

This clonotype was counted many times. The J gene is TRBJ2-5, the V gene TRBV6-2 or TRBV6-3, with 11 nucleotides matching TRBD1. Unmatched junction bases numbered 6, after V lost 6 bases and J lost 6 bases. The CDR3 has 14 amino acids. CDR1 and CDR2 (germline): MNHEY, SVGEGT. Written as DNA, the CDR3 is TGTGCCAGCAGCCCTGGACAGGGGGCCAAGACCCAGTACTTC. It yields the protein CASSPGQGAKTQYF.

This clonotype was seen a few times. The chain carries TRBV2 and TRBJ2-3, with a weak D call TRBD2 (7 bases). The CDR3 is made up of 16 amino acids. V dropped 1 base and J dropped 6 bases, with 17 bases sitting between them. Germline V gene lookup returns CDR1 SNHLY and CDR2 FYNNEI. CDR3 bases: TGTGCCAGCAGTGAAGAAGTCGGGGGGCCCGACGATACGCAGTATTTT. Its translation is CASSEEVGGPDDTQYF. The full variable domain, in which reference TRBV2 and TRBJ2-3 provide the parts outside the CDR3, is EPEVTQTPSHQVTQMGQEVILRCVPISNHLYFYWYRQILGQKVEFLVSFYNNEISEKSEIFDDQFSVERPDGSNFTLKIRSTKLEDSAMYFCASSEEVGGPDDTQYFGPGTRLTVL.

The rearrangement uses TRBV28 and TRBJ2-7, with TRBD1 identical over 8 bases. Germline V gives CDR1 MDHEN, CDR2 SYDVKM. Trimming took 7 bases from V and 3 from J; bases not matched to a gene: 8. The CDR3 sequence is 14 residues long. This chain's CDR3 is CASTTVQGDYEQYF. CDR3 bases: TGTGCCAGCACCACGGTACAGGGGGACTACGAGCAGTACTTC.

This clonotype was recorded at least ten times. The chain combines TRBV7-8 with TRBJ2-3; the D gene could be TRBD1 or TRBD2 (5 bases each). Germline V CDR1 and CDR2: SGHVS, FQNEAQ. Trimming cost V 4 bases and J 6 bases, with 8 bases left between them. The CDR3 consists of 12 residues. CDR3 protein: CASSSGSDTQYF. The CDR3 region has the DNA TGTGCCAGCAGCTCAGGGAGCGATACGCAGTATTTT. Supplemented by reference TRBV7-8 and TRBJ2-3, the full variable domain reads GAGVSQSPRYKVAKRGQDVALRCDPISGHVSLFWYQQALGQGPEFLTYFQNEAQLDKSGLPSDRFFAERPEGSVSTLKIQRTQQEDSAVYLCASSSGSDTQYFGPGTRLTVL.

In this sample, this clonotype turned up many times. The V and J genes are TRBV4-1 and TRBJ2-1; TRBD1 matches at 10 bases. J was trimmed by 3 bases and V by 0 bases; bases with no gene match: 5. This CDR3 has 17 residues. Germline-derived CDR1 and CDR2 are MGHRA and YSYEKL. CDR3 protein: CASSQDPTGGRYNEQFF. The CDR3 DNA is TGCGCCAGCAGCCAAGACCCGACAGGGGGCCGCTACAATGAGCAGTTCTTC.

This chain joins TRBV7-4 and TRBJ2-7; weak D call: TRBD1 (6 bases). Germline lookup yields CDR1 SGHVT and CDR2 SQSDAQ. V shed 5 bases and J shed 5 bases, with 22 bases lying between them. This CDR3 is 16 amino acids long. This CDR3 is CASSGQGQIGGNEQYF. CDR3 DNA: TGTGCCAGCAGCGGCCAGGGACAAATTGGTGGGAACGAGCAGTACTTC.

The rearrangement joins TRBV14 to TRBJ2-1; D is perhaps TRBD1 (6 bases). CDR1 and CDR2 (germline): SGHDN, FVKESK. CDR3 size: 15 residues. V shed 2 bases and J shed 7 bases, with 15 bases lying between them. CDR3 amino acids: CASSQLGGANNEQFF. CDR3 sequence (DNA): TGTGCCAGCAGCCAACTAGGGGGAGCGAATAATGAGCAGTTCTTC.

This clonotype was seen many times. The DNA of the CDR3 is TGTGCCAGCAGCTCGGGACAGGGGGAAATTCAAGAGACCCAGTACTTC. Translated, it gives CASSSGQGEIQETQYF. This rearrangement joins TRBV7-9 to TRBJ2-5; 11 bases align to TRBD1. V lost 4 bases to trimming and J lost 2 bases; unmatched junction nucleotides: 6. This CDR3 has 16 amino acids. Germline loops: CDR1 SEHNR, CDR2 FQNEAQ (reference sequence). Together with reference TRBV7-9 and TRBJ2-5, the CDR3 gives the full variable domain: DTGVSQNPRHKITKRGQNVTFRCDPISEHNRLYWYRQTLGQGPEFLTYFQNEAQLEKSRLLSDRFSAERPKGSFSTLEIQRTEQGDSAMYLCASSSGQGEIQETQYFGPGTRLLVL.

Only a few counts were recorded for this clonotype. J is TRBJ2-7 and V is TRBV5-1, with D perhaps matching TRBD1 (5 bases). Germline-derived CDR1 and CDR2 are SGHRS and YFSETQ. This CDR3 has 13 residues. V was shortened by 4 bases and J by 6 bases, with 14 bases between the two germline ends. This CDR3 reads CASSPPGRSEQYF. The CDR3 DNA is TGCGCCAGCAGCCCGCCAGGGCGGTCCGAGCAGTACTTC.

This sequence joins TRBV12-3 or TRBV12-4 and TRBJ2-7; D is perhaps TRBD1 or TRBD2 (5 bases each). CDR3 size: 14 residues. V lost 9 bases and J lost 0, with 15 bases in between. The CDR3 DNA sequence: TGTGCCAGTCGGTATGGGGGAAGCTCCTACGAGCAGTACTTC. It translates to CASRYGGSSYEQYF.

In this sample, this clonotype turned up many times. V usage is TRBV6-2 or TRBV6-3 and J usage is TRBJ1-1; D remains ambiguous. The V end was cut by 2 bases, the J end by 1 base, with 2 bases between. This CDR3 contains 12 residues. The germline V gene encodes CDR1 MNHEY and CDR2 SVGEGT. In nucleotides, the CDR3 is TGTGCCAGCAGTTACCCGAACACTGAAGCTTTCTTT. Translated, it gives CASSYPNTEAFF.

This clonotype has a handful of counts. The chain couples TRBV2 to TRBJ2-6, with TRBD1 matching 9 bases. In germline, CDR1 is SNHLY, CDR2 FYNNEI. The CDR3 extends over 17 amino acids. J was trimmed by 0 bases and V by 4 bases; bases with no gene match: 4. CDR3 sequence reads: CASSVGQGPSGANVLTF. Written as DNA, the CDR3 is TGTGCCAGCAGTGTGGGACAGGGACCCTCTGGGGCCAACGTCCTGACTTTC.

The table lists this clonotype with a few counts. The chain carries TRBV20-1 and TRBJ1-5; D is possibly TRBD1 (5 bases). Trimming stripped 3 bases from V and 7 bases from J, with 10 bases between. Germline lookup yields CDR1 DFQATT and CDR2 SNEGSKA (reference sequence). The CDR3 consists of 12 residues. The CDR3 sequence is CSARQGGQPQHF. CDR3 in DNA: TGCAGTGCTAGGCAGGGCGGACAGCCCCAGCATTTT.

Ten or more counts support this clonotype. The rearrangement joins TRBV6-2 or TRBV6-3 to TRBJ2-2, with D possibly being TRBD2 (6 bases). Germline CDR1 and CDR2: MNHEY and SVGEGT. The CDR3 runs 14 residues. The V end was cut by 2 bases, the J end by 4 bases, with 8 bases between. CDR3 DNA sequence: TGTGCCAGCAGTTACCTTAGCGGCACCGGGGAGCTGTTTTTT. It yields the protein CASSYLSGTGELFF.

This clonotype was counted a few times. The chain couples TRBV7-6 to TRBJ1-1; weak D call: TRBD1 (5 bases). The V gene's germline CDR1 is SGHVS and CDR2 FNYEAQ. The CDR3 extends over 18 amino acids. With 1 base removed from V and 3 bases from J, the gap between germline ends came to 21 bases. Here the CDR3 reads CASSLELRVQTKDTEAFF. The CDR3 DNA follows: TGTGCCAGCAGCTTAGAACTCAGGGTACAGACTAAGGACACTGAAGCTTTCTTT.

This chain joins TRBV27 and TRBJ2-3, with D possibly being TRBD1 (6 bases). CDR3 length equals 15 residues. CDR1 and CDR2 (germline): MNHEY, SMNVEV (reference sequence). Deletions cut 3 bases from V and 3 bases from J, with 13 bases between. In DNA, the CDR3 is TGTGCCAGCAGTTTCCGGCAGGGGACAACAGATACGCAGTATTTT. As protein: CASSFRQGTTDTQYF.

The CDR3 reads CAISEPTDRGGQYF. Written as DNA, the CDR3 is TGTGCCATCAGTGAACCAACGGACAGGGGTGGGCAGTACTTC. The chain is built from TRBV10-3 and TRBJ2-7, with TRBD1 matching 9 bases. Germline V lookup: CDR1 ENHRY, CDR2 SYGVKD. The CDR3 runs 14 residues. Losses at the gene ends were 3 bases for V and 9 bases for J; bases not matched to a gene: 9.